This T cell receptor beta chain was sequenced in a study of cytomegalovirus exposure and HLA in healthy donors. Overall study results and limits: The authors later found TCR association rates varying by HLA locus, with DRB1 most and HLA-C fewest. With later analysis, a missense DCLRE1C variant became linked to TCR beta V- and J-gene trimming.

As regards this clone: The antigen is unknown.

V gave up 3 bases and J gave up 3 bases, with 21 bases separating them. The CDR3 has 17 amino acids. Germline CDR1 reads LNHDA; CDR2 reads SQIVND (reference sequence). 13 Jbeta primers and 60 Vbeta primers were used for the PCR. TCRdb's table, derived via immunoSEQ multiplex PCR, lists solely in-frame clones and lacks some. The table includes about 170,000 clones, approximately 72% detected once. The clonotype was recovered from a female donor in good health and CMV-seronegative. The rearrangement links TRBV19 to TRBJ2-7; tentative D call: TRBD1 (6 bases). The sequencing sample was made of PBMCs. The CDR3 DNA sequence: TGTGCCAGTAGTATCTCAAGGACAGACAAATTTAGCTACGAGCAGTACTTC. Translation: CASSISRTDKFSYEQYF. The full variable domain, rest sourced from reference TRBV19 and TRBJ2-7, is DGGITQSPKYLFRKEGQNVTLSCEQNLNHDAMYWYRQDPGQGLRLIYYSQIVNDFQKGDIAEGYSVSREKKESFPLTVTSAQKNPTAFYLCASSISRTDKFSYEQYFGPGTRLTVT.